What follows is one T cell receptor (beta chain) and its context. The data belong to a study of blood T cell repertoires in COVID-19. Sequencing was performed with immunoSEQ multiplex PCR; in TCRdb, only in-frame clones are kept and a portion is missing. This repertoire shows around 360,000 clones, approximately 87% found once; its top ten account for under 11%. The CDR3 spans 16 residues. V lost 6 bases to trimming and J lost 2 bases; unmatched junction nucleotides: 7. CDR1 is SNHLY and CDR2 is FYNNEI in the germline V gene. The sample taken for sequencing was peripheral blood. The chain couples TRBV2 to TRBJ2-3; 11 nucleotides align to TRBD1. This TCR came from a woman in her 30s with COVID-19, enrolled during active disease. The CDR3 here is CASSRDRGVNTDTQYF. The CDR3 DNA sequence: TGTGCCAGCAGCCGGGACAGGGGGGTCAACACAGATACGCAGTATTTT.